This TCR beta chain was found in a study of blood T cell repertoires in COVID-19. Study information: COVID-19 samples, acute and convalescent, were from the United States, Italy and Spain. The cDNA or gDNA used as material had been derived from T cells, B-cell-depleted T cells, or PBMCs.

This CDR3 has 16 amino acids. Germline loops: CDR1 MNHEY, CDR2 SMNVEV (reference sequence). V shed 3 bases and J 1 base; nucleotides not matched to a gene: 6. Per the study methods: Nucleated cell counts were estimated from reference gene primer amplification. Data came from immunoSEQ multiplex PCR; TCRdb stores just in-frame clones and leaves some out. The V and J calls and the clone size are those of that table, but D and trimming were determined from the DNA. The profile shows hundreds of thousands of clones, around four fifths of them singletons. The chain is built from TRBV27 and TRBJ2-3; 8 bases are a match to TRBD2. The sample consisted of peripheral blood. The receptor was isolated from a woman between 45 and 60 years old with active or convalescent COVID-19. The CDR3 reads CASSFLAGRGTDTQYF. The CDR3 coding sequence is TGTGCCAGCAGTTTCCTCGCCGGGAGGGGCACAGATACGCAGTATTTT.